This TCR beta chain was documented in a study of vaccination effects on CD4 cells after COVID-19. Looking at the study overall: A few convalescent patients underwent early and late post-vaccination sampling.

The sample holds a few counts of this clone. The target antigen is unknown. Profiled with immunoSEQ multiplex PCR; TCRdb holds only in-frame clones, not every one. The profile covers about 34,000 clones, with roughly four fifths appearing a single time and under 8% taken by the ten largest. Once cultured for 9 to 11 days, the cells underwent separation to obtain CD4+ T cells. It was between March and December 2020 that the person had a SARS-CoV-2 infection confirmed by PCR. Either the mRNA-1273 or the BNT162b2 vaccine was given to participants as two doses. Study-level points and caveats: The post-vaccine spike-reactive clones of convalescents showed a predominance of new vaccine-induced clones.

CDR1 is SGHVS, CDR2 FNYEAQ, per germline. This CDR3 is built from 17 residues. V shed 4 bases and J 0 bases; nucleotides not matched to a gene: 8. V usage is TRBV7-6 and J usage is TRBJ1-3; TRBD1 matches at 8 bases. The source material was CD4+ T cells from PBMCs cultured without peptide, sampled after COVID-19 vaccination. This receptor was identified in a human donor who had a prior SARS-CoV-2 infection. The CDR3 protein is CASSSHTGGSSGNTIYF. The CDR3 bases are TGTGCCAGCAGCTCCCATACAGGGGGGAGCTCTGGAAACACCATATATTTT. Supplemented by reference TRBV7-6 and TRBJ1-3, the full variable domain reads GAGVSQSPRYKVTKRGQDVALRCDPISGHVSLYWYRQALGQGPEFLTYFNYEAQQDKSGLPNDRFSAERPEGSISTLTIQRTEQRDSAMYRCASSSHTGGSSGNTIYFGEGSWLTVV.